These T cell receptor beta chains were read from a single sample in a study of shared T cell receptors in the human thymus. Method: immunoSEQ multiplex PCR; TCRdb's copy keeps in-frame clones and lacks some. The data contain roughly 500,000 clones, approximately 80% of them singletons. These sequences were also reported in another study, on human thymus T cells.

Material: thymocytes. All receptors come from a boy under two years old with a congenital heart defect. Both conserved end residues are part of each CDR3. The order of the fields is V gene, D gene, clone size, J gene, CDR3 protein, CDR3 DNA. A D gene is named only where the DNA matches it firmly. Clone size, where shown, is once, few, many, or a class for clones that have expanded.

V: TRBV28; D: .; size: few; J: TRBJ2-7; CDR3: CASSFRDGSHEQYF; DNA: TGTGCCAGCAGTTTTAGGGACGGGAGTCACGAGCAGTACTTC
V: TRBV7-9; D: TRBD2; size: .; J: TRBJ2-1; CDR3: CASSERLAGGYRGDEQFF; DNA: TGTGCCAGCAGCGAGAGACTAGCGGGAGGGTATCGGGGGGATGAGCAGTTCTTC
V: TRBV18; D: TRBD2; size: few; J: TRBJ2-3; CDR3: CASSTPGHPSSGRTDTQYF; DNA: TGTGCCAGCTCGACTCCGGGACACCCTTCTAGCGGGAGGACAGATACGCAGTATTTT
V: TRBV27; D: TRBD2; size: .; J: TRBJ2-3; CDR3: CASSGLAGAADTQYF; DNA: TGTGCCAGCAGCGGACTAGCGGGAGCAGCAGATACGCAGTATTTT
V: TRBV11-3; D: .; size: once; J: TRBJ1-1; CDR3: CATTGAFF; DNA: TGTGCCACGACGGGAGCTTTCTTT
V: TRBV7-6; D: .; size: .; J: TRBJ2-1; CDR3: CASSAWGHEQFF; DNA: TGTGCCAGCAGCGCGTGGGGGCATGAGCAGTTCTTC
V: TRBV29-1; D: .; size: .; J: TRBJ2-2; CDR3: CSVGARGEGYRNTGELFF; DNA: TGCAGCGTGGGGGCCCGGGGAGAGGGCTACCGAAACACCGGGGAGCTGTTTTTT
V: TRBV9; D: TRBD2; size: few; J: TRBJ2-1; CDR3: CASSPSGRGPYNEQFF; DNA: TGTGCCAGCAGCCCCAGCGGGAGGGGGCCGTACAATGAGCAGTTCTTC
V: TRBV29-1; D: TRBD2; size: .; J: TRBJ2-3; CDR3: CSVEDRGKSGRELDTQYF; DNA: TGCAGCGTTGAAGATCGAGGAAAGAGCGGGAGGGAGTTGGATACGCAGTATTTT
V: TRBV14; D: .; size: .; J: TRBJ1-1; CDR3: CASSQERNGHTEAFF; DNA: TGTGCCAGCAGCCAAGAACGTAATGGGCACACTGAAGCTTTCTTT
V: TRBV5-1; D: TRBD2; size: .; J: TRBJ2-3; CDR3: CASSLSLADTDTQYF; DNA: TGCGCCAGCAGCTTGAGTCTAGCGGACACAGATACGCAGTATTTT
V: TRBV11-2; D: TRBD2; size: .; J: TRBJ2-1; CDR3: CASSWGLFDNEQFF; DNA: TGTGCCAGCAGCTGGGGACTATTCGACAATGAGCAGTTCTTC
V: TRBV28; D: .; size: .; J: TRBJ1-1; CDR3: CATSTDTEAFF; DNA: TGTGCCACCTCCACGGACACTGAAGCTTTCTTT
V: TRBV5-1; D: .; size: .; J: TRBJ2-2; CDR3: CASSLGDFHTGELFF; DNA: TGCGCCAGCAGCTTGGGGGACTTCCACACCGGGGAGCTGTTTTTT
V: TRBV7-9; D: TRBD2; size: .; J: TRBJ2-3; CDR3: CASSSPLAGGLDTQYF; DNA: TGTGCCAGCAGCTCCCCACTAGCGGGAGGGCTAGATACGCAGTATTTT
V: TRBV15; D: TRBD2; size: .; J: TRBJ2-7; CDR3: CATSSVTSGTTSYEQYF; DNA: TGTGCCACCAGCAGTGTAACTAGCGGGACGACCTCCTACGAGCAGTACTTC
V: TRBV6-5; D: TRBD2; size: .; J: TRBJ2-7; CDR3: CASSYYGTSASYEQYF; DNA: TGTGCCAGCAGTTACTATGGGACTAGCGCCTCCTACGAGCAGTACTTC
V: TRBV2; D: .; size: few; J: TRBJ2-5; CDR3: CASGLSETQYF; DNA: TGTGCCAGCGGCCTTTCAGAGACCCAGTACTTC
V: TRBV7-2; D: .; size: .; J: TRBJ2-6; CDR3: CASSLKTSSGANVLTF; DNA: TGTGCCAGCAGCTTAAAAACGAGCTCTGGGGCCAACGTCCTGACTTTC
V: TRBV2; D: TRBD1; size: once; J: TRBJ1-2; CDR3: CASSDSGGDYGYTF; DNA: TGTGCCAGCAGTGACTCAGGGGGAGATTATGGCTACACCTTC
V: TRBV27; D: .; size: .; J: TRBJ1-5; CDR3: CASSPQCWQPQHF; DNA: TGTGCCAGCAGTCCACAATGCTGGCAGCCCCAGCATTTT
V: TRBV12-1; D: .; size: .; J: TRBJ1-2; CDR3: CASSSETGGVCYGYTF; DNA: TGTGCCAGCAGCTCCGAAACAGGGGGGGTATGCTATGGCTACACCTTC
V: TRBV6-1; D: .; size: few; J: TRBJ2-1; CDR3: CASSVTVYNEQFF; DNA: TGTGCCAGCAGTGTGACAGTGTACAATGAGCAGTTCTTC
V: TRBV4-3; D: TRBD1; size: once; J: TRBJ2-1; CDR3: CASSQIGQGAGDNEQFF; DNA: TGCGCCAGCAGCCAGATCGGACAGGGGGCGGGGGACAATGAGCAGTTCTTC
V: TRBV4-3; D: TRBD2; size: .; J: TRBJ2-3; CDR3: CASSHRASGITDTQYF; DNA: TGCGCCAGCAGCCACCGTGCTAGCGGGATAACAGATACGCAGTATTTT
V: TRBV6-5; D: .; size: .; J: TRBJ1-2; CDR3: CASSYRGCNYGYTF; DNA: TGTGCCAGCAGTTACCGGGGTTGTAACTATGGCTACACCTTC